Shown below are 4 T cell receptor beta chains from a single sample sequenced in a study of shared clonotypes between healthy human individuals (dated by TCRdb to the early 2020s). Library creation used the immunoSEQ multiplex PCR assay. TCRdb mirrors the immuneACCESS table, restricted to in-frame sequences. Some clones are absent from its copies; in checked studies, under half trace to an unresolved V gene, and the reason for the others is unknown. Present in this sample are under 650,000 clones, almost 97% of which were seen just once. The top ten clones comprise less than 0.06% of the sample. Sequencing was done on a sample of naive CD4+ T cells sorted from blood. The cell subset or site label of this sample denotes: CD45RA+ positively selected. The receptors here all came from a woman aged 30 to 39 in good health.

This clone has a single count. The V and J genes are TRBV18 and TRBJ2-3; no reliable D call. V lost 3 bases and J lost 1, with 11 bases in between. CDR1 is KGHSH, CDR2 LQKENI, per germline. The CDR3 is made up of 15 amino acids. The CDR3 spells CASSPSVQGTDTQYF. The DNA for the CDR3 is TGTGCCAGCTCACCTTCTGTGCAGGGCACAGATACGCAGTATTTT.

This rearrangement joins TRBV7-9 to TRBJ1-1; 7 nucleotides agree with TRBD1. Per the germline V gene, CDR1 is SEHNR and CDR2 is FQNEAQ (reference sequence). The V segment lost 5 bases and the J segment 4 bases; nucleotides outside the gene matches: 10. The CDR3 has 15 amino acids. The CDR3 sequence is CASSLLTGTSTEAFF. The CDR3 coding sequence is TGTGCCAGCAGCCTACTGACAGGGACGAGCACTGAAGCTTTCTTT. The full variable domain, rest sourced from reference TRBV7-9 and TRBJ1-1, is DTGVSQNPRHKITKRGQNVTFRCDPISEHNRLYWYRQTLGQGPEFLTYFQNEAQLEKSRLLSDRFSAERPKGSFSTLEIQRTEQGDSAMYLCASSLLTGTSTEAFFGQGTRLTVV.

This sequence joins TRBV28 and TRBJ1-4; TRBD1 aligns across 7 bases. Germline V gene data show CDR1 as MDHEN and CDR2 as SYDVKM. With 7 bases clipped from V and 7 bases from J, the junction kept 12 bases outside the gene matches. The CDR3 loop spans 15 amino acids. The CDR3 region is CASIRGAAGGEKLFF. The CDR3 region has the DNA TGTGCCAGCATCAGGGGGGCAGCCGGCGGTGAAAAACTGTTTTTT.

V usage is TRBV28 and J usage is TRBJ1-4; D is uncertain. Germline CDR1 reads MDHEN; CDR2 reads SYDVKM. V was shortened by 5 bases and J by 3 bases, with 13 bases between the two germline ends. This CDR3 comprises 15 residues. DNA of the CDR3: TGTGCCAGCAGTGCCCCCCTCGGCGCTAATGAAAAACTGTTTTTT. Residues: CASSAPLGANEKLFF.